The entry below describes one T cell receptor (beta chain). This clonotype was recorded a few times. Its antigen is unknown. Base qualities were left out, and no much larger clone turns up one base away. V and J are trimmed by 5 bases and 2 bases, and the gene matches miss 8 bases of the junction. CDR3 length: 16 amino acids, cysteine to phenylalanine. The kept DNA is CDR3 alone, 48 bases in frame from the first base. Reading the germline V gene (reference sequence) gives CDR1 SEHNR and CDR2 FQNEAQ. These data belong to a study of early T cells in non-severe SARS-CoV-2 infection (dated by TCRdb to 2020 to 2023). Background for the entire study: Because TCR sequencing was done on bulk RNA from unsorted whole blood, the alpha and beta chains could not be paired. Broader findings and caveats from the paper: VDJdb matching was skewed toward anti-spike CD8 responses and likely underestimated virus-specific expansions, missing private and CD4 specificities.

This was a case-control study nested in a cohort of healthcare workers in London, UK, who had nasopharyngeal swab PCR tests and blood samples taken every week. Healthcare workers were enrolled in the week of the UK lockdown, from 23 to 31 March 2020, and were followed every week for up to roughly 16 weeks. The library was built by means of 5' RACE. Sequencing instrument: NextSeq 500. To correct for sequencing error and PCR bias, the TCR library protocol tagged individual cDNA molecules with unique molecular identifiers. Sequencing covered both TCR alpha and beta chains, and within each sample the abundances of alpha and beta sequences were tightly co-correlated. In the paper's pipeline: Decombinator V4 was used to annotate the V gene, J gene and CDR3 of the TCR sequences. Expanded TCRs were defined as changing significantly between any two time points under a Poisson model with p below 0.0001. TCR abundances were normalised to the total number of TCRs sequenced per sample and were expressed as counts per million. MAIT TCRs were defined by TRAV1-2 paired with TRAJ12, TRAJ20 or TRAJ33, and iNKT TCRs by TRAV10 paired with TRAJ18. VDJdb, accessed on 1 November 2021, was searched for TCRs annotated for CMV, EBV and SARS-CoV-2, and TCRs annotated for more than one antigen were excluded. In-frame beta chains were kept once TCRdb had trimmed the public reads at Q25 with fastp and called clones with MiXCR. Rows are unified per CDR3 protein, each entry keeping the most common DNA and genes. The V and J calls follow TCRdb's processing rather than the paper's. For this sample there are roughly 50,000 distinct CDR3 sequences; about 7.7% appear just once. Under 12% of the sample rests with the top ten.

The sequence was collected from an adult who was a healthcare worker with PCR-confirmed SARS-CoV-2 infection or an uninfected control (not recorded which). Sequences were derived from whole blood, sampled at baseline. The chain was built from TRBV7-9 and TRBJ2-3, with 9 bases aligning to TRBD2. CDR3 loop: CASSPRGTSSTDTQYF. The DNA sequence is given as TGTGCCAGCAGCCCCCGCGGGACTAGCTCCACAGATACGCAGTATTTT.